This TCR beta chain was recorded in a study of cytomegalovirus exposure and HLA in healthy donors. Whole-study findings and limits: A further, later analysis showed that HLA-associated TCR beta chains (compared with equally common others) were more clonally expanded.

Details on this clone: Its target is not known.

The trim removed 0 bases at V and 7 bases at J, leaving 6 bases unmatched. The CDR3 runs 14 residues. From germline, CDR1 is SGHRS and CDR2 YFSETQ. Primers: 60 Vbeta forward and 13 Jbeta reverse. Some clones are missing from TCRdb's copy, which holds only in-frame ones; the method was immunoSEQ multiplex PCR. The repertoire table contains about 130,000 clones. The sample was PBMCs. This chain links TRBV5-1 with TRBJ1-2, with TRBD1 matching over 7 bases. The sequence was obtained from a woman aged 40 to 49 in good health and CMV-seropositive. Here the CDR3 DNA reads TGCGCCAGCAGCTTGGTATCCACAGGGGTTGGCTACACCTTC. Translation: CASSLVSTGVGYTF.